A single T cell receptor beta chain is shown here with its context. Its antigen is undetermined. This specimen belongs to a study of T cell responses to AZD1222 COVID-19 vaccine. Study results and caveats: Baseline testing showed seropositivity in only a handful of AZD1222 recipients.

Generated by immunoSEQ multiplex PCR, the TCRdb table keeps only in-frame clones and is missing some. The sample holds 150,000 to 250,000 clones, 80% to 95% seen once. The CDR3 is 11 amino acids. The V and J ends lost 9 bases and 3 bases respectively, with 9 bases between them. Germline V gene lookup returns CDR1 MGHDK and CDR2 SYGVNS. This receptor was identified in an adult who received the AZD1222 COVID-19 vaccine. The sample in question was peripheral blood, obtained 28 days after the second AZD1222 dose. The genes are TRBV25-1 and TRBJ2-7; tentative D call: TRBD1 (6 bases). The CDR3 DNA reads as TGTGCCAGTGGGGACATCTACGAGCAGTACTTC. This gives the protein CASGDIYEQYF.